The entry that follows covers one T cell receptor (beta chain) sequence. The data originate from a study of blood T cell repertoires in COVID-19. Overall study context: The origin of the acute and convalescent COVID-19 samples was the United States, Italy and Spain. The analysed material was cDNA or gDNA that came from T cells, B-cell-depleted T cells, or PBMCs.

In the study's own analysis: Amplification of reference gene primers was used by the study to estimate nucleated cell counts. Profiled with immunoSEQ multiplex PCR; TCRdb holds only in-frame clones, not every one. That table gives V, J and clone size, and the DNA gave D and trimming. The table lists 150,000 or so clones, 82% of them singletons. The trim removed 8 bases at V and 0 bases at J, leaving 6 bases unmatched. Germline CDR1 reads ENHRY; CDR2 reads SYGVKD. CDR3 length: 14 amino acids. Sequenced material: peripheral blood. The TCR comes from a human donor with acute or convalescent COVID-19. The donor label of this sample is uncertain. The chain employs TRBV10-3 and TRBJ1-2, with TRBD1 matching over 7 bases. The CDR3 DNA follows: TGTGCCATCCCTAGGGGGCCTGCTAACTATGGCTACACCTTC. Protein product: CAIPRGPANYGYTF.